The 15 T cell receptor beta chains below were found in one sample sequenced in a study of blood T cell repertoires in COVID-19. Clones were sequenced by immunoSEQ multiplex PCR, and TCRdb holds only the in-frame ones, with some missing. Of hundreds of thousands of clones listed, roughly 80% are singletons. Sequenced sample: peripheral blood. The receptors here all came from an elderly woman with acute or convalescent COVID-19.

The chain links TRBV30 to TRBJ1-3; 8 nucleotides line up with TRBD1. The CDR3 extends over 18 amino acids. With V trimmed by 3 bases and J by 0 bases, 13 bases remained unmatched. Germline V CDR1 and CDR2: GTSNPN, SVGIG (reference sequence). CDR3 sequence reads: CAWSGTGTGGSSGNTIYF. As DNA, the CDR3 is TGTGCCTGGAGCGGAACCGGAACAGGGGGTTCCTCTGGAAACACCATATATTTT.

The chain links TRBV28 to TRBJ1-3; D may be TRBD1 (6 bases). CDR1 is MDHEN, CDR2 SYDVKM, per germline. This CDR3 comprises 14 residues. V gave up 6 bases and J gave up 3 bases, with 12 bases separating them. In nucleotides, the CDR3 is TGTGCCAGCAGCCGCTCAGGGGTTGGAAACACCATATATTTT. Translated, it gives CASSRSGVGNTIYF.

The rearrangement uses TRBV7-2 and TRBJ2-1; 8 bases match TRBD2. V lost 1 base and J lost 4; bases outside the gene matches: 3. CDR1 and CDR2 from the germline V gene are SGHTA and FQGNSA. This CDR3 spans 15 amino acids. The CDR3, as DNA: TGTGCCAGCAGCTTAGTAGCGGGGCAGTACAATGAGCAGTTCTTC. It translates to CASSLVAGQYNEQFF.

In its sample, this clone was seen once. CDR3 protein: CAWSRLRGTGETGNTIYF. CDR3 sequence (DNA): TGTGCCTGGAGTCGCCTCCGTGGGACAGGGGAAACTGGAAACACCATATATTTT. J is TRBJ1-3 and V is TRBV30; 10 bases are shared with TRBD1. There are 18 residues in the CDR3. Germline V gives CDR1 GTSNPN, CDR2 SVGIG (reference sequence). Unmatched junction bases numbered 12, after V lost 2 bases and J lost 2 bases.

This clone appeared a single time. The V gene is TRBV30, the J gene TRBJ2-7, with 7 bases lining up with TRBD1. J lost 2 bases, V lost 0 bases, and 10 bases had no gene match. The germline V gene encodes CDR1 GTSNPN and CDR2 SVGIG (reference sequence). The CDR3 has 16 residues. CDR3 protein: CAWSVHRGLGAYEQYF. CDR3 coding DNA: TGTGCCTGGAGTGTACACAGGGGTTTAGGAGCCTACGAGCAGTACTTC.

This chain links TRBV3-1 (or the pseudogene TRBV3-2) with TRBJ2-1, with TRBD2 as a possible D gene (6 bases). V lost 0 bases to trimming and J lost 5 bases, with 14 bases between them. This CDR3 has 16 residues. Germline V gene sequence: CDR1 LGHDT, CDR2 YNNKEL (reference sequence). The CDR3 nucleotides are TGTGCCAGCAGCCAAGATCGCGGGACGGGGAACAATGAGCAGTTCTTC. Translation: CASSQDRGTGNNEQFF.

This rearrangement joins TRBV19 to TRBJ1-5; 9 nucleotides line up with TRBD1. Trimming removed 4 bases from V and 5 bases from J; junction bases left unmatched: 0. CDR1 LNHDA and CDR2 SQIVND come from the germline V gene (reference sequence). The CDR3 is made up of 13 amino acids. CDR3 sequence reads: CASSRQGDQPQHF. The CDR3 DNA is TGTGCCAGTAGTAGACAGGGGGATCAGCCCCAGCATTTT.

The chain couples TRBV5-1 to TRBJ1-5, with TRBD1 as a possible D gene (6 bases). V lost 0 bases and J 4 bases, leaving 8 bases between the germline ends. The CDR3 totals 14 residues. CDR1 is SGHRS, CDR2 YFSETQ, per germline. CDR3 DNA sequence: TGCGCCAGCAGCTTGGGGGGGACAAATCAGCCCCAGCATTTT. This encodes CASSLGGTNQPQHF.

The genes are TRBV12-3 or TRBV12-4 and TRBJ1-2; D might be TRBD1 (5 bases). This CDR3 is 13 amino acids long. The V end was cut by 6 bases, the J end by 4 bases, with 12 bases between. The CDR3 is CASRLTGAYGYTF. The CDR3 nucleotides read TGTGCCAGCAGGCTAACTGGGGCCTATGGCTACACCTTC.

The chain uses TRBV6-2 or TRBV6-3 and TRBJ1-5; 7 bases line up with TRBD1. V lost 0 bases, J lost 4 bases, and 0 bases stayed unmatched. CDR3 length: 14 residues. The germline V gene has CDR1 MNHEY and CDR2 SVGEGT. The CDR3 region is CASSYSQGNQPQHF. CDR3 DNA: TGTGCCAGCAGTTACTCACAGGGGAATCAGCCCCAGCATTTT.

The chain links TRBV19 to TRBJ1-5; tentatively, D is TRBD1 (6 bases). Germline lookup yields CDR1 LNHDA and CDR2 SQIVND (reference sequence). V was shortened by 3 bases and J by 2 bases, with 11 bases between the two germline ends. The CDR3 has 15 amino acids. CDR3 in amino acids: CASSMYRVGNQPQHF. The CDR3 nucleotides are TGTGCCAGTAGTATGTACAGGGTTGGCAATCAGCCCCAGCATTTT.

The chain uses TRBV19 and TRBJ2-7; 9 bases are a match to TRBD1. The junction had 9 bases not matched to a gene; V was cut back by 3 bases and J by 6 bases. The germline gives CDR1 LNHDA, CDR2 SQIVND (reference sequence). The CDR3 loop spans 15 amino acids. CDR3 in amino acids: CASSMGTGTLGEQYF. As DNA, the CDR3 is TGTGCCAGTAGTATGGGGACAGGGACCCTCGGCGAGCAGTACTTC.

This clone was counted a single time. DNA for the CDR3: TGTGCCAGCAGAGTGGAGGGTTCTAGGGGGACCCAGTACTTC. It specifies CASRVEGSRGTQYF. The chain carries TRBV7-9 and TRBJ2-5, with D possibly matching TRBD2 (6 bases). CDR1 and CDR2 (germline): SEHNR, FQNEAQ (reference sequence). V lost 6 bases to trimming and J lost 7 bases, with 18 bases between them. The length of the CDR3 is 14 residues.

The rearrangement links TRBV10-3 to TRBJ2-5, with 10 bases lining up with TRBD2. From germline, CDR1 is ENHRY and CDR2 SYGVKD. Unmatched junction bases numbered 0, after V lost 3 bases and J lost 2 bases. This CDR3 has 14 residues. The CDR3 region is CAISEAGGQETQYF. For the CDR3, the DNA is TGTGCCATCAGTGAAGCGGGGGGGCAAGAGACCCAGTACTTC.

The chain joins TRBV18 to TRBJ1-1; TRBD1 matches 7 bases. Germline CDR1 KGHSH, CDR2 LQKENI. V trimming: 9 bases; J trimming: 0 bases; junction bases outside the gene matches: 10. The CDR3 runs 15 residues. The CDR3 sequence is CASSLQGTLNTEAFF. The CDR3 DNA reads TGTGCCAGTTCCCTACAGGGGACCTTGAACACTGAAGCTTTCTTT. Together with reference TRBV18 and TRBJ1-1, the CDR3 gives the full variable domain: NAGVMQNPRHLVRRRGQEARLRCSPMKGHSHVYWYRQLPEEGLKFMVYLQKENIIDESGMPKERFSAEFPKEGPSILRIQQVVRGDSAAYFCASSLQGTLNTEAFFGQGTRLTVV.